Presented here are 20 T cell receptor beta chains from one specimen sequenced in a study of human T cells and chemical hapten exposure. Time point reported: pre-sensitization, week 0. Treatment given: therapeutic diphenylcyclopropenone sensitization with weekly scalp DPC. TCRdb re-derived calls from the RACE reads in MiXCR, one entry per CDR3 protein. Of more than 300,000 distinct CDR3 sequences in the sample, 4.5% to 7% are singletons; the top ten hold around 8.6%. This specimen was whole blood, taken in connection with sensitization to the hapten diphenylcyclopropenone (DPC). These receptors were taken from a woman younger than 30 with alopecia areata. Some clones in this sample may be carry-over from other donors' samples.

This clonotype was detected only a few times. V is TRBV7-3 and J is TRBJ2-7; TRBD2 matches 9 bases. The germline gives CDR1 SGHTA, CDR2 FQGTGA. This CDR3 is built from 15 residues. The junction had 7 bases not matched to a gene; V was cut back by 5 bases and J by 2 bases. In DNA, the CDR3 is TGTGCCAGCAGCCCTACTAGCGGGCCAACCTACGAGCAGTACTTC. Its translation is CASSPTSGPTYEQYF.

This clonotype was seen only a few times. The chain uses TRBV28 and TRBJ2-4; possible D gene TRBD1, 6 bases. This CDR3 comprises 12 residues. From germline, CDR1 is MDHEN and CDR2 SYDVKM. V was clipped by 7 bases and J by 13 bases, with 17 bases between them. The CDR3 DNA is TGTGCCAGCACCCAGGACAGTTTCAGACAGTACTTC. It is translated as CASTQDSFRQYF.

The chain has TRBV14 and TRBJ2-2; D is unresolved. V was shortened by 3 bases and J by 6 bases, with 11 bases between the two germline ends. Germline V gene lookup returns CDR1 SGHDN and CDR2 FVKESK. The CDR3 consists of 14 residues. CDR3 in amino acids: CASSQGSVAGELFF. CDR3 nucleotides: TGTGCCAGCAGCCAGGGCAGCGTAGCCGGGGAGCTGTTTTTT.

This clonotype was seen a few times. This chain uses TRBV6-5 with TRBJ1-1, with D possibly being TRBD1 (6 bases). The germline V and J ends were trimmed by 4 bases and 5 bases, with 14 bases remaining between them. Germline V gene lookup returns CDR1 MNHEY and CDR2 SVGAGI. CDR3 size: 14 residues. In DNA form, the CDR3 reads TGTGCCAGCAGTTCTCGCAGGGGAGGGACTGAAGCTTTCTTT. Its protein product is CASSSRRGGTEAFF.

The V and J genes are TRBV12-3 or TRBV12-4 and TRBJ2-3; 10 positions match TRBD2. The V segment lost 6 bases and the J segment 0 bases; nucleotides outside the gene matches: 3. This CDR3 is built from 15 residues. Written as DNA, the CDR3 is TGTGCCAGCAGCGGACTAGCGGATAGCACAGATACGCAGTATTTT. Its translation: CASSGLADSTDTQYF.

This clonotype was seen ten or more times. The rearrangement uses TRBV18 and TRBJ1-5; the D gene is possibly TRBD1 (6 bases). V lost 3 bases and J lost 2, with 17 bases in between. This CDR3 has 17 amino acids. Looked up from germline, CDR1 is KGHSH and CDR2 is LQKENI. The CDR3 loop is CASSPGARSTGNQPQHF. DNA for the CDR3: TGTGCCAGCTCACCGGGGGCTAGATCCACCGGCAATCAGCCCCAGCATTTT.

This clonotype was detected ten times or more. The chain links TRBV7-9 to TRBJ1-6; possibly TRBD1 for D (5 bases). V lost 6 bases to trimming and J lost 6 bases, with 15 bases between them. The CDR3 is made up of 15 amino acids. Germline V gene sequence: CDR1 SEHNR, CDR2 FQNEAQ (reference sequence). CDR3 coding DNA: TGTGCCAGCAGGCACCGGGACGGGGGTAATTCACCCCTCCACTTT. This codes for CASRHRDGGNSPLHF. The full variable domain, its missing parts supplied by reference TRBV7-9 and TRBJ1-6, is DTGVSQNPRHKITKRGQNVTFRCDPISEHNRLYWYRQTLGQGPEFLTYFQNEAQLEKSRLLSDRFSAERPKGSFSTLEIQRTEQGDSAMYLCASRHRDGGNSPLHFGNGTRLTVT.

There are many counts of this clonotype. This chain uses TRBV20-1 with TRBJ2-3; 8 bases are shared with TRBD1. Germline V gene lookup returns CDR1 DFQATT and CDR2 SNEGSKA (reference sequence). This CDR3 has 15 amino acids. Trimming removed 2 bases from V and 6 bases from J; junction bases left unmatched: 10. CDR3 sequence reads: CSARPQGAPRDTQYF. CDR3 in DNA: TGCAGTGCTAGACCGCAGGGGGCTCCTCGGGATACGCAGTATTTT.

A single count supports this clonotype. The V and J genes are TRBV20-1 and TRBJ1-4, with D perhaps TRBD1 (6 bases). CDR3 length: 11 amino acids. CDR1 and CDR2 from the germline V gene are DFQATT and SNEGSKA (reference sequence). V was cut by 5 bases and J by 10 bases, with 11 bases left in between. For the CDR3, the DNA is TGCAGTGCTCCGGGACAAGGAAAACTGTTTTTT. It yields the protein CSAPGQGKLFF.

This clonotype was seen only a few times. This chain links TRBV7-9 with TRBJ2-5; TRBD1 matches at 12 bases. The germline V gene has CDR1 SEHNR and CDR2 FQNEAQ (reference sequence). The V gene end was trimmed by 5 bases and the J gene end by 5 bases; junction bases not matched to a gene: 6. The CDR3 contains 15 residues. CDR3 sequence reads: CASSHGTGGIETQYF. The DNA of the CDR3 is TGTGCCAGCAGCCACGGGACAGGGGGCATTGAGACCCAGTACTTC.

This clonotype was seen repeatedly, ten times or more. The chain recombines TRBV7-8 with TRBJ1-1; D gene ambiguous. Per the germline V gene, CDR1 is SGHVS and CDR2 is FQNEAQ. This CDR3 contains 13 residues. V lost 6 bases and J lost 0, with 8 bases in between. The CDR3 region is CASRPSLNTEAFF. For the CDR3, the DNA is TGTGCCAGCAGACCCAGCCTGAACACTGAAGCTTTCTTT.

Only a few counts were recorded for this clonotype. The gene calls are TRBV7-6 and TRBJ1-1, with D uncertain. From germline, CDR1 is SGHVS and CDR2 FNYEAQ. V lost 5 bases and J 10 bases, leaving 17 bases between the germline ends. The CDR3 has 13 residues. The CDR3 coding sequence is TGTGCCAGCAGCCCACGGGTCGACAAACGAGCTTTCTTT. It encodes CASSPRVDKRAFF.

This clonotype has a handful of counts. The chain couples TRBV6-5 to TRBJ1-1, with 8 bases identical to TRBD1. The CDR3 spans 14 residues. V shed 6 bases, J shed 5 bases, and the junction held 8 bases outside the gene matches. Germline CDR1 reads MNHEY; CDR2 reads SVGAGI. The CDR3 DNA reads as TGTGCCAGCAGAAACGGACAGGGTTTTACTGAAGCTTTCTTT. It encodes CASRNGQGFTEAFF.

This clonotype appeared a few times. The V call is TRBV6-6, the J call TRBJ1-1; D is possibly TRBD1 (6 bases). V lost 2 bases, J lost 8 bases, and 12 bases lay in between. CDR3 length: 13 residues. Germline CDR1 MNHNY, CDR2 SVGAGI (reference sequence). The CDR3 DNA sequence: TGTGCCAGCAGTTACACCACGGGGGCCGAAGCTTTCTTT. Its protein is CASSYTTGAEAFF.

This clonotype was seen many times. Relative to the germline gene, one junction end is altered; a read error may explain this. J is TRBJ2-3 and V is TRBV7-3; TRBD2 might be the D (5 bases). The CDR3 sequence is 14 residues long. CDR1 is SGHTA, CDR2 FQGTGA, per germline. CDR3: CASSLVSGTDTQYF. The DNA of the CDR3 is TGTGCTAGCAGCTTAGTTTCGGGGACAGATACGCAGTATTTT.

The V and J genes are TRBV6-5 and TRBJ2-7; 7 bases fit TRBD1. The CDR3 length is 15 residues. Unmatched junction bases numbered 6, after V lost 4 bases and J lost 0 bases. Germline V gene sequence: CDR1 MNHEY, CDR2 SVGAGI. The CDR3 reads CASSSPDRASYEQYF. Here the CDR3 DNA reads TGTGCCAGCAGTTCCCCCGACAGGGCCTCCTACGAGCAGTACTTC.

This clonotype was seen ten or more times. The V call is TRBV20-1, the J call TRBJ2-3; 12 bases align to TRBD2. V was pared by 0 bases and J by 9 bases, with 10 bases of the junction left unmatched. Germline-derived CDR1 and CDR2 are DFQATT and SNEGSKA (reference sequence). The CDR3 runs to 16 residues. CDR3: CSARDLTSGGSGTQYF. DNA of the CDR3: TGCAGTGCTAGAGATTTGACTAGCGGGGGTTCAGGAACGCAGTATTTT.

In this sample, this clonotype turned up many times. The chain links TRBV6-5 to TRBJ1-1, with a weak D call TRBD1 (5 bases). Germline CDR1 and CDR2: MNHEY and SVGAGI. The CDR3 is made up of 14 amino acids. V lost 2 bases and J lost 5, with 12 bases in between. CDR3 residues: CASSYGGLRTEAFF. The CDR3 coding sequence is TGTGCCAGCAGTTACGGGGGTCTAAGAACTGAAGCTTTCTTT.

Only a few counts were recorded for this clonotype. The chain combines TRBV27 with TRBJ2-2; D call uncertain. Germline assignment: CDR1 MNHEY and CDR2 SMNVEV (reference sequence). Trimming took 2 bases from V and 0 from J, leaving 10 bases between them. This CDR3 has 16 amino acids. The CDR3 DNA reads TGTGCCAGCAGTTTAAGTCAGCCTACGAACACCGGGGAGCTGTTTTTT. This gives the protein CASSLSQPTNTGELFF.

This clonotype was picked up many times. The chain couples TRBV25-1 to TRBJ2-5, with a possible D match to TRBD2 (7 bases). The CDR3 is 12 amino acids. Germline V gene sequence: CDR1 MGHDK, CDR2 SYGVNS. V was cut by 9 bases and J by 5 bases, with 13 bases left in between. In DNA, the CDR3 is TGTGCCAGTGAGGGGGGGACGGAGACCCAGTACTTC. Its translation: CASEGGTETQYF.